This is a list of T cell receptor beta chains from one sample in a study of T cells after yellow fever vaccination. TCRdb re-derived calls from the 5' RACE reads in MiXCR, one entry per CDR3 protein. Seen here are 40,000 or so distinct CDR3 sequences, 6.8% observed once, and the top ten hold about 15%. The specimen comprised CD8+ T cells not binding an NS4B(214-222) dextramer, sorted from PBMCs, sampled 45 days after the yellow fever booster vaccination. The receptors were gathered from a man younger than 45 who received the YFV17D yellow fever vaccine. Each CDR3 is given without its conserved first and last residue.

>TRBV9|TRBJ2-1
ASSGGDYNEQF
>TRBV12-3/TRBV12-4|TRBJ2-7
ASSLTARGSYEQY
>TRBV25-1|TRBJ1-6
ASRPDREDSPLH
>TRBV9|TRBJ2-2
ASRGGSGELF
>TRBV7-9|TRBJ2-7
ASSLEAGAYEQY
>TRBV7-2|TRBJ2-3
ASSLGTPSDTQY
>TRBV4-3|TRBJ2-7
ASSQLLVGPLSYEQY
>TRBV27|TRBJ2-1
AISGVPGNEQF
>TRBV4-3|TRBJ1-1
ASSQGKNTEAF
>TRBV30|TRBJ2-7
AWSAGGHPYEQY
>TRBV29-1|TRBJ1-1
SVMVGANTEAF
>TRBV19|TRBJ1-1
ASQGGSPAF
>TRBV11-2|TRBJ2-5
ASSGWDSPKTQY
>TRBV6-2/TRBV6-3|TRBJ2-5
ASKANRGLETQY
>TRBV11-2|TRBJ2-2
ASSRGQGVPLRTGELF
>TRBV4-3|TRBJ2-7
ASSQDWDSSYEQY
>TRBV7-9|TRBJ2-2
ASSPLGELF
>TRBV20-1|TRBJ2-2
SARGGWGQNTGELF
>TRBV20-1|TRBJ1-4
SARISADPIEKLF
>TRBV4-3|TRBJ2-7
ASSHAGQSREQY
>TRBV6-2/TRBV6-3|TRBJ2-1
ASRGSGLSYNEQF
>TRBV14|TRBJ1-1
ASSLLYGATEAF
>TRBV7-2|TRBJ2-3
ASSLFLGPSDTQY
>TRBV11-2|TRBJ2-3
ASSSMS
>TRBV12-3/TRBV12-4|TRBJ2-5
ASSLSSGTGGEETQY
>TRBV7-6|TRBJ2-3
ASSLAGELQGDTQY
>TRBV20-1|TRBJ2-3
SARDSVREGTDTQY
>TRBV19|TRBJ2-5
ATRGKLAGGQETQY
>TRBV11-2|TRBJ2-5
ASSSLGDRTGETQY